Below, 27 T cell receptor beta chains from the same sample are listed, as sequenced in a study of T cell responses to AZD1222 COVID-19 vaccine. Measured with immunoSEQ multiplex PCR; TCRdb has only the in-frame clones, and not every one. The table has more than 85,000 clones, 88% seen once. The specimen was peripheral blood, collected 28 days after the second AZD1222 dose. The source is an adult who received the AZD1222 COVID-19 vaccine.

The chain employs TRBV12-5 and TRBJ1-3; 8 nucleotides line up with TRBD1. V dropped 1 base and J dropped 2; count of bases not matched to a gene: 1. The length of the CDR3 is 15 residues. Germline CDR1 and CDR2: LGHNT and FRNRAP. Here the CDR3 reads CASGLETGAGNTIYF. DNA of the CDR3: TGTGCTAGTGGTTTGGAGACAGGGGCTGGAAACACCATATATTTT.

The chain recombines TRBV27 with TRBJ1-5; no reliable D call. The length of the CDR3 is 13 residues. Trimming cost V 5 bases and J 4 bases, with 9 bases left between them. Germline lookup yields CDR1 MNHEY and CDR2 SMNVEV (reference sequence). CDR3 DNA sequence: TGTGCCAGCAGTGCTAGTAGGAATCAGCCCCAGCATTTT. Its protein product is CASSASRNQPQHF.

CDR3 nucleotide sequence: TGCGCCAGCAGCCGACAGGGCCTTTTCTCCTACGAGCAGTACTTC. Protein: CASSRQGLFSYEQYF. This chain uses TRBV5-1 with TRBJ2-7; TRBD1 agrees at 7 bases. Trimming removed 4 bases from V and 0 bases from J; junction bases left unmatched: 7. Germline lookup yields CDR1 SGHRS and CDR2 YFSETQ. The length of the CDR3 is 15 residues.

The table lists this clone with a count of one. The V and J genes are TRBV7-2 and TRBJ2-3, with unresolved D. The CDR3 extends over 14 amino acids. The V and J ends lost 6 bases and 2 bases respectively, with 12 bases between them. Germline lookup yields CDR1 SGHTA and CDR2 FQGNSA. The CDR3 spells CASRNSLSTDTQYF. In nucleotides, the CDR3 is TGTGCCAGCAGAAACTCACTATCCACAGATACGCAGTATTTT.

The rearrangement joins TRBV5-1 to TRBJ2-3; D is possibly TRBD2 (6 bases). The CDR3 covers 14 residues. V shed 6 bases and J shed 3 bases, with 14 bases lying between them. CDR1 and CDR2 from the germline V gene are SGHRS and YFSETQ. The CDR3 bases are TGCGCCAGCAAGAGGTGGAGCGGGACAGATACGCAGTATTTT. It codes for CASKRWSGTDTQYF.

This clone has just a few counts. The genes are TRBV6-5 and TRBJ1-6; TRBD1 matches 9 bases. Germline V gene data show CDR1 as MNHEY and CDR2 as SVGAGI. The CDR3 is made up of 14 amino acids. V gave up 7 bases and J gave up 9 bases; unmatched junction bases: 7. CDR3 region: CASTPGQGISPLHF. In DNA, the CDR3 is TGTGCCAGCACTCCGGGACAGGGAATTTCACCCCTCCACTTT.

This sequence joins TRBV12-3 or TRBV12-4 and TRBJ2-1; D remains ambiguous. The CDR3 has 13 amino acids. Between the trimmed V and J ends, which lost 8 bases and 0 bases, there was a span of 8 bases. CDR3 region: CASRGPSYNEQFF. CDR3 nucleotides: TGTGCCAGCCGTGGGCCCTCCTACAATGAGCAGTTCTTC.

The rearrangement uses TRBV27 and TRBJ1-3, with D maybe TRBD1 (5 bases). Deletions cut 6 bases from V and 2 bases from J, with 8 bases between. Per the germline V gene, CDR1 is MNHEY and CDR2 is SMNVEV (reference sequence). The CDR3 consists of 13 residues. The CDR3 nucleotides read TGTGCCAGCAGAGGGACGGCTGGAAACACCATATATTTT. Translated: CASRGTAGNTIYF.

This rearrangement joins TRBV5-1 to TRBJ2-1, with D perhaps assigned TRBD1 or TRBD2 (5 bases each). CDR1 is SGHRS, CDR2 YFSETQ, per germline. This CDR3 region has 15 residues. V gave up 7 bases and J gave up 2 bases, with 16 bases separating them. The CDR3 spells CASVRGENPYNEQFF. In nucleotides, the CDR3 is TGCGCCAGCGTACGAGGGGAGAACCCCTACAATGAGCAGTTCTTC. Variable domain in full (rest from reference TRBV5-1 and TRBJ2-1): KAGVTQTPRYLIKTRGQQVTLSCSPISGHRSVSWYQQTPGQGLQFLFEYFSETQRNKGNFPGRFSGRQFSNSRSEMNVSTLELGDSALYLCASVRGENPYNEQFFGPGTRLTVL.

V is TRBV7-2 and J is TRBJ2-1; no definite D call. V lost 1 base and J 4 bases, leaving 20 bases between the germline ends. The CDR3 sequence is 18 residues long. CDR1 and CDR2 (germline): SGHTA, FQGNSA. CDR3 bases: TGTGCCAGCAGCTTAGTGGGCCCATTGCGACAAACATACAATGAGCAGTTCTTC. It specifies CASSLVGPLRQTYNEQFF.

This sequence joins TRBV6-5 and TRBJ1-1; D is ambiguous. Germline-derived CDR1 and CDR2 are MNHEY and SVGAGI. The CDR3 totals 12 residues. V gave up 6 bases and J gave up 3 bases, with 8 bases separating them. CDR3 DNA: TGTGCCAGCAGGGACGAGGACACTGAAGCTTTCTTT. This encodes CASRDEDTEAFF.

This clone is medium-sized within its sample. This chain links TRBV9 with TRBJ2-7; TRBD1 matches at 7 bases. The length of the CDR3 is 14 residues. V was pared by 0 bases and J by 0 bases, with 0 bases of the junction left unmatched. Per germline, CDR1 SGDLS and CDR2 YYNGEE. This chain's CDR3 is CASSVGDSSYEQYF. For the CDR3, the DNA is TGTGCCAGCAGCGTAGGGGACAGCTCCTACGAGCAGTACTTC.

This clone was detected once. The rearrangement uses TRBV10-3 and TRBJ2-1; D may be TRBD1 (6 bases). The CDR3 contains 16 residues. Germline V gene data show CDR1 as ENHRY and CDR2 as SYGVKD. Here the CDR3 reads CASAPGDKGSYNEQFF. CDR3 nucleotides: TGTGCATCAGCTCCAGGGGACAAGGGGTCCTACAATGAGCAGTTCTTC.

V is TRBV2 and J is TRBJ2-1, with 9 bases matching TRBD2. Unmatched junction bases numbered 8, after V lost 8 bases and J lost 0 bases. Germline CDR1 and CDR2: SNHLY and FYNNEI. There are 16 residues in the CDR3. CDR3 protein: CASGGTSRSSYNEQFF. CDR3 sequence (DNA): TGTGCCAGCGGAGGGACTAGCAGAAGCTCCTACAATGAGCAGTTCTTC.

This chain uses TRBV11-2 with TRBJ2-4; 15 bases line up with TRBD2. The CDR3 extends over 15 amino acids. Germline assignment: CDR1 SGHAT and CDR2 FQNNGV. V was pared by 6 bases and J by 6 bases, with 3 bases of the junction left unmatched. The CDR3 sequence is CASRGTSGRINIQYF. DNA of the CDR3: TGTGCCAGCAGGGGGACTAGCGGGAGGATAAACATTCAGTACTTC. Using reference TRBV11-2 and TRBJ2-4 for the parts outside the CDR3, the full variable domain is EAGVAQSPRYKIIEKRQSVAFWCNPISGHATLYWYQQILGQGPKLLIQFQNNGVVDDSQLPKDRFSAERLKGVDSTLKIQPAKLEDSAVYLCASRGTSGRINIQYFGAGTRLSVL.

This sequence joins TRBV28 and TRBJ1-2; D perhaps matches TRBD1 (5 bases). CDR1 and CDR2 (germline): MDHEN, SYDVKM. This CDR3 region has 13 residues. V was shortened by 1 base and J by 4 bases, with 7 bases between the two germline ends. The CDR3 bases are TGTGCCAGCAGTTTATCAGGGCTCTATGGCTACACCTTC. Protein: CASSLSGLYGYTF.

This chain links TRBV2 with TRBJ1-4; D not certain. Germline-derived CDR1 and CDR2 are SNHLY and FYNNEI. Trimming stripped 10 bases from V and 3 bases from J, with 9 bases between. The CDR3 loop spans 12 amino acids. In DNA, the CDR3 is TGTGCCATACGGGAGGCTAATGAAAAACTGTTTTTT. Its translation: CAIREANEKLFF.

The chain joins TRBV28 to TRBJ2-1; the D is unclear. The length of the CDR3 is 13 residues. The V end was cut by 4 bases, the J end by 10 bases, with 14 bases between. Germline-derived CDR1 and CDR2 are MDHEN and SYDVKM. The CDR3 sequence is CASSSGLGLEQFF. CDR3 coding DNA: TGTGCCAGCAGTTCCGGCCTCGGGTTGGAGCAGTTCTTC. Filled out from reference TRBV28 and TRBJ2-1, the complete variable domain reads DVKVTQSSRYLVKRTGEKVFLECVQDMDHENMFWYRQDPGLGLRLIYFSYDVKMKEKGDIPEGYSVSREKKERFSLILESASTNQTSMYLCASSSGLGLEQFFGPGTRLTVL.

The rearrangement joins TRBV19 to TRBJ2-7; TRBD2 agrees at 13 bases. Trimming at V came to 1 base and at J to 2 bases, leaving 5 bases not matched to a gene. The CDR3 consists of 17 residues. Germline lookup yields CDR1 LNHDA and CDR2 SQIVND (reference sequence). Here the CDR3 reads CASSIGTSGSLTYEQYF. DNA of the CDR3: TGTGCCAGTAGTATAGGGACTAGCGGGAGCCTAACCTACGAGCAGTACTTC.

This rearrangement joins TRBV28 to TRBJ1-3; D remains ambiguous. The CDR3 loop spans 14 amino acids. The V end lost 5 bases, the J end lost 0 bases, and 8 bases lay between the germline ends. Germline CDR1 MDHEN, CDR2 SYDVKM. For the CDR3, the DNA is TGTGCCAGCAGTCCCCCCGGCTCTGGAAACACCATATATTTT. Encoded protein: CASSPPGSGNTIYF.

This clone showed up just once. The chain combines TRBV9 with TRBJ2-2; D remains unclear. Trimming cost V 0 bases and J 3 bases, with 18 bases left between them. The length of the CDR3 is 18 residues. Germline CDR1 SGDLS, CDR2 YYNGEE. This CDR3 reads CASSVALVTKSYTGELFF. CDR3 nucleotide sequence: TGTGCCAGCAGCGTAGCTTTGGTTACAAAGAGTTACACCGGGGAGCTGTTTTTT.

CDR3 sequence (DNA): TGTGCCTGGAGTTTTCCCCCTCGACTAGCGATAACGCACGAGCAGTACTTC. Amino acids: CAWSFPPRLAITHEQYF. This chain joins TRBV30 and TRBJ2-7, with 8 nucleotides matching TRBD2. V lost 2 bases to trimming and J lost 5 bases; unmatched junction nucleotides: 17. This CDR3 region has 17 residues. Per the germline V gene, CDR1 is GTSNPN and CDR2 is SVGIG (reference sequence).

The V gene is TRBV24-1, the J gene TRBJ2-6; perhaps D is TRBD1 or TRBD2 (5 bases each). This CDR3 comprises 16 residues. Germline loops: CDR1 KGHDR, CDR2 SFDVKD. CDR3 in DNA: TGTTATACCGGGGACCGACGGTGGCCTGGGGCCAACGTCCTGACTTTC. Protein: CYTGDRRWPGANVLTF.

The chain couples TRBV11-3 to TRBJ2-1, with D unclear. Per germline, CDR1 SGHNT and CDR2 YENEEA. CDR3 length: 16 amino acids. Trimming removed 4 bases at V and 8 bases at J, with 21 bases between. The CDR3 spells CASSSQTGVLTDEQFF. In nucleotides, the CDR3 is TGTGCCAGCAGCTCTCAGACGGGCGTCCTCACCGATGAGCAGTTCTTC.

This rearrangement joins TRBV30 to TRBJ1-2; the match to TRBD1 covers 7 bases. Trimming at V came to 1 base and at J to 7 bases, leaving 6 bases not matched to a gene. CDR1 is GTSNPN, CDR2 SVGIG, per germline (reference sequence). The CDR3 loop spans 13 amino acids. The CDR3 loop is CAWSGGGYGGYTF. The CDR3, as DNA: TGTGCCTGGAGTGGAGGGGGCTACGGTGGCTACACCTTC.

This chain connects TRBV30 to TRBJ2-6; TRBD2 matches 7 bases. Losses at the gene ends were 2 bases for V and 3 bases for J; bases not matched to a gene: 4. This CDR3 has 15 residues. The V gene's germline CDR1 is GTSNPN and CDR2 SVGIG (reference sequence). CDR3 amino acids: CAWSTSVIGANVLTF. CDR3 bases: TGTGCCTGGAGTACTAGCGTGATTGGGGCCAACGTCCTGACTTTC.

The chain recombines TRBV5-1 with TRBJ2-1; D is undetermined. V dropped 0 bases and J dropped 5 bases, with 6 bases sitting between them. This CDR3 comprises 13 residues. In germline, CDR1 is SGHRS, CDR2 YFSETQ. This CDR3 is CASSLDFNNEQFF. CDR3 nucleotide sequence: TGCGCCAGCAGCTTGGACTTCAACAATGAGCAGTTCTTC.